The clone carrying this T cell receptor (beta chain) was detected once. The data were obtained in a study of cytomegalovirus exposure and HLA in healthy donors. The CDR3 contains 17 residues. V shed 1 base, J shed 3 bases, and the junction held 12 bases outside the gene matches. Germline CDR1 MGHRA, CDR2 YSYEKL. Sequencing used immunoSEQ multiplex PCR; TCRdb keeps in-frame clones, though not all of them. Of under 200,000 clones listed, about 90% are singletons. Sequencing input: PBMCs. The rearrangement links TRBV4-1 to TRBJ2-7; 7 bases match TRBD1. The receptor comes from a woman aged 18 to 35 in good health and CMV-seropositive. CDR3 residues: CASSQGSFRDRDYEQYF. For the CDR3, the DNA is TGCGCCAGCAGCCAAGGCTCATTCCGGGACAGAGACTACGAGCAGTACTTC.